This T cell receptor (beta chain) was found in a study of shared clonotypes between healthy human individuals. The CDR3 is 12 residues long. Germline V lookup: CDR1 KGHSH, CDR2 LQKENI. Trimming took 3 bases from V and 6 from J, leaving 8 bases between them. In the sorted-subset replicate PCRs, approximately 200 ng DNA, 25,000 to 30,000 T cell genomes, was used. TCRdb's table, derived via immunoSEQ multiplex PCR, lists solely in-frame clones and lacks some. This table holds around 1.4 million clones, approximately 98.5% found once. The rearrangement links TRBV18 to TRBJ2-5; D is uncertain. Input material: naive CD4+ T cells sorted from blood. Subset described: CD45RA+ positively selected. The clonotype comes from a man younger than 45 in good health. This chain's CDR3 is CASSPLEKTQYF. CDR3 DNA: TGTGCCAGCTCACCTCTCGAGAAGACCCAGTACTTC.